A single sample is the source of the 29 T cell receptor beta chains below, sequenced in a study of blood T cells in healthy people across ages. Using a J-beta primer mix together with a sample-barcoded 5' primer, a second PCR was run for 7 to 11 cycles. Using its own MiXCR run on the 5' RACE reads, TCRdb lists one record per CDR3 protein. The profile shows some 1.5 million distinct CDR3 sequences, 28% of them singletons. Input material: blood. Receptors originate from a woman in her twenties or thirties in good health.

The gene calls are TRBV20-1 and TRBJ1-2, with D possibly TRBD1 on 5 matching bases. The CDR3 contains 13 residues. The germline V gene encodes CDR1 DFQATT and CDR2 SNEGSKA (reference sequence). V was trimmed by 5 bases and J by 5 bases, leaving 15 bases between them. This chain's CDR3 is CSASSTEFYGYTF. The CDR3 bases are TGCAGTGCTTCCTCGACAGAATTTTATGGCTACACCTTC.

J is TRBJ1-4 and V is TRBV7-9, with 7 positions matching TRBD1. This CDR3 has 19 amino acids. V was pared by 4 bases and J by 0 bases, with 14 bases of the junction left unmatched. The germline V gene has CDR1 SEHNR and CDR2 FQNEAQ (reference sequence). This CDR3 is CASSYTGTDSAATNEKLFF. The CDR3 DNA sequence: TGTGCCAGCAGCTACACCGGGACAGACTCCGCTGCAACTAATGAAAAACTGTTTTTT.

This clonotype was seen only a few times. Written as DNA, the CDR3 is TGTGCCACCAGTGACTTTGTGATCTCCTACGAGCAGTACTTC. This translates into CATSDFVISYEQYF. V usage is TRBV24-1 and J usage is TRBJ2-7; D is unresolved. CDR1 and CDR2 (germline): KGHDR, SFDVKD. This CDR3 is 14 amino acids long. Trimming removed 4 bases from V and 0 bases from J, with 9 bases in between.

The V gene is TRBV3-1, the J gene TRBJ2-2; 7 bases fit TRBD2. Germline CDR1 and CDR2: LGHDT and YNNKEL (reference sequence). V shed 7 bases, J shed 1 base, and the junction held 3 bases outside the gene matches. The CDR3 runs to 14 residues. CDR3 nucleotides: TGTGCCAGCAAGGGACTACTGAACACCGGGGAGCTGTTTTTT. Translation: CASKGLLNTGELFF.

This clonotype came up a few times. The chain combines TRBV30 with TRBJ1-6; 9 bases line up with TRBD1. V lost 3 bases to trimming and J lost 11 bases; unmatched junction nucleotides: 8. The CDR3 is 14 residues long. Per the germline V gene, CDR1 is GTSNPN and CDR2 is SVGIG (reference sequence). CDR3 protein: CAWSRDRVSAPLHF. The DNA of the CDR3 is TGTGCCTGGAGCCGGGACAGGGTGAGCGCACCCCTCCACTTT.

CDR3 coding DNA: TGTGCCAGCAGCCCGAAAGGCACCGAAAGAGAGACCCAGTACTTC. Translation: CASSPKGTERETQYF. V gene TRBV5-4 combines with J gene TRBJ2-5; D unresolved. CDR3 length: 15 residues. Trimming pared 4 bases from V and 4 bases from J, leaving 17 bases between. The V gene's germline CDR1 is SGHNT and CDR2 YYREEE (reference sequence).

This clonotype was seen many times. CDR3 sequence: CASRAGSNQPQHF. Here the CDR3 DNA reads TGTGCCAGCAGGGCGGGGAGCAATCAGCCCCAGCATTTT. V and J are TRBV6-1 and TRBJ1-5; D not certain. This CDR3 is built from 13 residues. The germline CDR1 and CDR2 sequences are MNHNS and SASEGT. The germline V and J ends were trimmed by 6 bases and 1 base, with 7 bases remaining between them.

V is TRBV7-2 and J is TRBJ2-3, with D possibly being TRBD2 (6 bases). The ends were cut back, 4 bases at V and 5 bases at J, with 13 bases in the middle. There are 14 residues in the CDR3. CDR1 is SGHTA, CDR2 FQGNSA, per germline. The DNA of the CDR3 is TGTGCCAGCAGCTCAGGACTAAATGGAGATACGCAGTATTTT. It specifies CASSSGLNGDTQYF. The whole variable domain, remainder taken from reference TRBV7-2 and TRBJ2-3, is GAGVSQSPSNKVTEKGKDVELRCDPISGHTALYWYRQSLGQGLEFLIYFQGNSAPDKSGLPSDRFSAERTGGSVSTLTIQRTQQEDSAVYLCASSSGLNGDTQYFGPGTRLTVL.

The J gene is TRBJ2-1, the V gene TRBV24-1, with D possibly being TRBD1 (6 bases). V was shortened by 5 bases and J by 4 bases, with 26 bases between the two germline ends. The CDR3 length is 19 residues. Germline V CDR1 and CDR2: KGHDR, SFDVKD. Here the CDR3 DNA reads TGTGCCACCAGTGTAGTTCACGATACTACAGGGTTCTGGTACAATGAGCAGTTCTTC. It codes for CATSVVHDTTGFWYNEQFF.

Turning to this clonotype: Germline and junction disagree at one end, which may indicate a read error. The chain is built from TRBV3-1 and TRBJ1-1; D not certain. The CDR3 has 12 amino acids. Germline CDR1 reads LGHDT; CDR2 reads YNNKEL (reference sequence). In DNA, the CDR3 is TGTGCCAACAGCCAAGAGGAAAATAAAGCTTTCTTT. This gives the protein CANSQEENKAFF. The entire variable domain, with the rest obtained from reference TRBV3-1 and TRBJ1-1, is as follows: DTAVSQTPKYLVTQMGNDKSIKCEQNLGHDTMYWYKQDSKKFLKIMFSYNNKELIINETVPNRFSPKSPDKAHLNLHINSLELGDSAVYFCANSQEENKAFFGQGTRLTVV.

This clonotype was seen just once. The chain carries TRBV12-3 or TRBV12-4 and TRBJ2-7, with D uncertain. CDR3 length: 17 amino acids. V lost 5 bases and J 2 bases, leaving 22 bases between the germline ends. CDR3: CASSPLPAVLGTYEQYF. CDR3 nucleotide sequence: TGTGCCAGCAGTCCCCTACCCGCTGTCCTAGGTACCTACGAGCAGTACTTC.

This clonotype turned up a few times. The chain has TRBV10-1 and TRBJ2-3; D is possibly TRBD1 (6 bases). The V end lost 2 bases, the J end lost 2 bases, and 11 bases lay between the germline ends. This CDR3 has 15 residues. Germline V CDR1 and CDR2: WNHNN, SYGVQD (reference sequence). The CDR3 DNA reads as TGCGCCAGCAGTGAGGAGGGGGTCGACACAGATACGCAGTATTTT. Amino acid sequence: CASSEEGVDTDTQYF.

The rearrangement uses TRBV20-1 and TRBJ2-5; D unresolved. The V gene's germline CDR1 is DFQATT and CDR2 SNEGSKA (reference sequence). V was clipped by 0 bases and J by 4 bases, with 9 bases between them. CDR3 size: 13 residues. CDR3 in amino acids: CSARDAFRETQYF. The CDR3 DNA is TGCAGTGCTAGAGATGCGTTTCGAGAGACCCAGTACTTC.

This chain uses TRBV5-1 with TRBJ2-5; D is uncertain. Trimming removed 0 bases at V and 5 bases at J, with 20 bases between. Germline lookup yields CDR1 SGHRS and CDR2 YFSETQ. The CDR3 runs 17 residues. In nucleotides, the CDR3 is TGCGCCAGCAGCTTGGTCGTCACAACCACCGTGACGGAGACCCAGTACTTC. Residues: CASSLVVTTTVTETQYF.

This clonotype was seen a few times. The chain has TRBV29-1 and TRBJ1-4; D is unresolved. The CDR3 is made up of 12 amino acids. V was clipped by 5 bases and J by 4 bases, with 8 bases between them. CDR1 is SQVTM and CDR2 is ANQGSEA in the germline V gene. CDR3 residues: CSVKWGNEKLFF. The DNA for the CDR3 is TGCAGCGTTAAATGGGGTAATGAAAAACTGTTTTTT.

This clonotype was detected many times. The V and J genes are TRBV5-1 and TRBJ2-7; 7 nucleotides line up with TRBD2. The V and J ends lost 2 bases and 0 bases, in that order; junction bases with no gene match: 14. The V gene's germline CDR1 is SGHRS and CDR2 YFSETQ. CDR3 length: 18 residues. The CDR3: CASSLFRLAEWSSYEQYF. Written as DNA, the CDR3 is TGCGCCAGCAGCTTATTTCGGCTAGCGGAGTGGAGCTCCTACGAGCAGTACTTC.

This clonotype was seen more than once but under ten times. The chain links TRBV29-1 to TRBJ1-1, with a weak D call TRBD1 (5 bases). Trimming shortened V by 3 bases and J by 1 base, and 9 bases separated the two germline ends. CDR3 size: 13 residues. Germline V CDR1 and CDR2: SQVTM, ANQGSEA. The CDR3 DNA reads as TGCAGCGTTGAGACAGACAGGAACACTGAAGCTTTCTTT. It encodes CSVETDRNTEAFF.

This clonotype came up many times. The junction departs from germline at one end; a sequencing error may be responsible. This chain connects TRBV6-1 to TRBJ2-1; 16 positions agree with TRBD2. Germline CDR1 reads MNHNS; CDR2 reads SASEGT. The CDR3 loop spans 17 amino acids. CDR3 protein: CASSPGLAGGLGNEQFF. CDR3 in DNA: TGCGCCAGCAGCCCGGGACTAGCGGGGGGGCTTGGCAATGAGCAGTTCTTC.

As for this clonotype: The germline gene is not matched at one end of the junction; a read error may be the cause. The rearrangement joins TRBV28 to TRBJ1-6; D is undetermined. The germline gives CDR1 MDHEN, CDR2 SYDVKM. The CDR3 runs 13 residues. CDR3 amino acids: CASSSGPNSPPHF. The CDR3 bases are TGTGCCAGCAGTTCCGGGCCGAATTCACCCCCCCACTTT.

This sequence joins TRBV5-1 and TRBJ1-1; 8 nucleotides align to TRBD1. CDR1 is SGHRS, CDR2 YFSETQ, per germline. The J segment lost 6 bases and the V segment lost 0 bases, leaving 10 bases of the junction unmatched. The CDR3 extends over 16 amino acids. The CDR3 sequence: CASSLGQGREIAEAFF. The CDR3 DNA follows: TGCGCCAGCAGCTTGGGACAGGGGCGGGAGATCGCTGAAGCTTTCTTT.

On this clonotype itself: Since a much larger clone is just one base distant, this may be a read error. This chain links TRBV4-3 with TRBJ2-1; possible D gene TRBD2, 7 bases. Trimming left V 1 base short and J 7 bases short, with 17 bases between. The CDR3 length is 16 residues. From germline, CDR1 is LGHNA and CDR2 YSLEER. The CDR3 is CASSQVGPGEGNEQFF. DNA for the CDR3: TGCGCCAGCAGCCAAGTGGGCCCAGGGGAGGGGAATGAGCAGTTCTTC.

The rearrangement joins TRBV5-1 to TRBJ2-1; weak D call: TRBD2 (5 bases). Germline V lookup: CDR1 SGHRS, CDR2 YFSETQ. Trimming cost V 4 bases and J 10 bases, with 21 bases left between them. The CDR3 loop spans 15 amino acids. The CDR3 reads CASSPDYRGAQEQFF. The CDR3 DNA follows: TGCGCCAGCAGCCCTGACTACCGGGGAGCCCAGGAGCAGTTCTTC. Supplemented by reference TRBV5-1 and TRBJ2-1, the full variable domain reads KAGVTQTPRYLIKTRGQQVTLSCSPISGHRSVSWYQQTPGQGLQFLFEYFSETQRNKGNFPGRFSGRQFSNSRSEMNVSTLELGDSALYLCASSPDYRGAQEQFFGPGTRLTVL.

The V gene is TRBV7-2, the J gene TRBJ2-1; D is undetermined. Between the trimmed V and J ends, which lost 5 bases and 8 bases, there was a span of 7 bases. Per the germline V gene, CDR1 is SGHTA and CDR2 is FQGNSA. This CDR3 region has 11 residues. CDR3 bases: TGTGCCAGCAGCCCGCAGTATGAGCAGTTCTTC. Translating gives CASSPQYEQFF.

This chain uses TRBV6-6 with TRBJ2-5; D not resolved. V lost 5 bases, J lost 2 bases, and 12 bases lay in between. CDR3 size: 14 residues. Germline V CDR1 and CDR2: MNHNY, SVGAGI (reference sequence). The CDR3 region is CASSDPPEQETQYF. The DNA of the CDR3 is TGTGCCAGCAGTGACCCACCTGAGCAAGAGACCCAGTACTTC.

In its sample, this clonotype was seen a few times. This sequence joins TRBV6-6 and TRBJ2-3; D is possibly TRBD1 or TRBD2 (6 bases each). Germline values: CDR1 MNHNY, CDR2 SVGAGI (reference sequence). The V and J ends lost 0 bases and 3 bases respectively, with 16 bases between them. The CDR3 is 17 residues long. The CDR3 sequence is CASSYSRGVRETDTQYF. The CDR3 region has the DNA TGTGCCAGCAGTTACTCCAGGGGCGTGCGGGAAACAGATACGCAGTATTTT.

CDR3 nucleotide sequence: TGCAGCGTTGTCCCAAGCCATAGCACAGATACGCAGTATTTT. Translated, it gives CSVVPSHSTDTQYF. The rearrangement uses TRBV29-1 and TRBJ2-3; D uncertain. This CDR3 contains 14 residues. CDR1 and CDR2 (germline): SQVTM, ANQGSEA. Deletions cut 4 bases from V and 0 bases from J, with 11 bases between.

This clonotype was found many times. The CDR3 coding sequence is TGTGCCAGCAGCTTAAGCAGGGCCAACACTGAAGCTTTCTTT. Translating gives CASSLSRANTEAFF. This chain uses TRBV7-2 with TRBJ1-1; D is perhaps TRBD1 (5 bases). The germline V gene encodes CDR1 SGHTA and CDR2 FQGNSA. V lost 2 bases and J lost 2, with 9 bases in between. The CDR3 length is 14 residues.

This clonotype was seen ten or more times. The rearrangement joins TRBV19 to TRBJ2-7, with 8 bases that match TRBD1. Trimming at V came to 5 bases and at J to 9 bases, leaving 15 bases not matched to a gene. CDR3 length: 15 amino acids. Germline loops: CDR1 LNHDA, CDR2 SQIVND (reference sequence). The CDR3 region has the DNA TGTGCCAGTAGTCGGGGACAGGCGCTCCACGATGGGCAGTACTTC. Translated: CASSRGQALHDGQYF.

The rearrangement links TRBV5-1 to TRBJ1-1; D ambiguous. Germline CDR1 reads SGHRS; CDR2 reads YFSETQ. V was cut by 0 bases and J by 3 bases, with 9 bases left in between. The CDR3 has 14 amino acids. The CDR3 sequence: CASSLESGDTEAFF. CDR3 in DNA: TGCGCCAGCAGCTTGGAGTCCGGAGACACTGAAGCTTTCTTT.